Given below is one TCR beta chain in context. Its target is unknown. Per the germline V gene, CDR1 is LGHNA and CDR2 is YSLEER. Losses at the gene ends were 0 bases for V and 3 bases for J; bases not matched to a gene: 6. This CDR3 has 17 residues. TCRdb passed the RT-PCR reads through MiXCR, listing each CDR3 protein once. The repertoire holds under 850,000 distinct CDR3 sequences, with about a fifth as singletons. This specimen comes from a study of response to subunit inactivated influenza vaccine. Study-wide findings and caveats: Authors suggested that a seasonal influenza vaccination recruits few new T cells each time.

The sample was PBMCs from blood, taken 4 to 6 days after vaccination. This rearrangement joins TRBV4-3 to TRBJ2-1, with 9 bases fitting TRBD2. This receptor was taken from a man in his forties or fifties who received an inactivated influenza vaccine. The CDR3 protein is CASSQDLTAGGYNEQFF. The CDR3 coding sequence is TGCGCCAGCAGCCAAGATCTTACAGCGGGAGGCTACAATGAGCAGTTCTTC.